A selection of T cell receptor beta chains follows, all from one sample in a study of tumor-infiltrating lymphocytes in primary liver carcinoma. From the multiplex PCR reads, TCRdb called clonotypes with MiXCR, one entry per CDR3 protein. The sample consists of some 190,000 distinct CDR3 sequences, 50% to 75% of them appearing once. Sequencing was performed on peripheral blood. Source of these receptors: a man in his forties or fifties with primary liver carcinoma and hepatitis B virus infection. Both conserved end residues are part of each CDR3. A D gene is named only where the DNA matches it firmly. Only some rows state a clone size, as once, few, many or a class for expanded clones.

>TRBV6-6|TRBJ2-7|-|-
TGTGCCAGCAGCCAATCCGGGACTGCCTCCTACGAGCAGTACTTC
CASSQSGTASYEQYF
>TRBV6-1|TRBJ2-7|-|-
TGTGCCAGCAGTGATTCCGCAGGGGCCTCCTACGAGCAGTACTTT
CASSDSAGASYEQYF
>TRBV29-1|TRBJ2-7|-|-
TGCAGCGTATGTCAGGGTTACGAGCAGTACTTC
CSVCQGYEQYF
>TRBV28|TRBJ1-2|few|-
TGTGCCAGCAGCACCGACGTGAGGGGCTACACCTTC
CASSTDVRGYTF
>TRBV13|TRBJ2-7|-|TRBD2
TGTGCCAGCAGCTTGCTAGGGACTAGCGGGAGGGCCGCCTACGAGCAGTGCTTC
CASSLLGTSGRAAYEQCF
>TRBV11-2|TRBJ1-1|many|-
TGTGCCAGCAGCTTAGATGACGGCTACGGGAACACTGAAGCTTTCTTT
CASSLDDGYGNTEAFF
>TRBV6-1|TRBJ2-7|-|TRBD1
TGTGCCAGCACCAAAGCCGGACAGGGCGGACAGGGCTACGAGCAGTACTTC
CASTKAGQGGQGYEQYF
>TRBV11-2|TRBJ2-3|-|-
TGTGCCAGTAGCCACTTGACCACAGATACGCAGTATTTT
CASSHLTTDTQYF
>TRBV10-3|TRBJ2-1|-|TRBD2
TGTGCCATCAGTGGGAGACTAGCGGGAGAGGATGAGCAGTTCTTC
CAISGRLAGEDEQFF
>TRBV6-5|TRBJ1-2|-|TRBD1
TGTGCCAGCAGCAGCTGGGACAGGGGGTTCGGTAGCTACACCTTC
CASSSWDRGFGSYTF
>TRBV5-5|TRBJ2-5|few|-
TGTGCCAGCAGCACCCTAGCGTCAGAGACCCAGTACTTC
CASSTLASETQYF
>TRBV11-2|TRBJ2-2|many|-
TGTGCCAGCAGCCCGGGGGGCGCGGGGAACACCGGGGAGCTGTTTTTT
CASSPGGAGNTGELFF
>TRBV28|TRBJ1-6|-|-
TGTGCCAGCAGTCCCCCCGGGACTCGGGATTCACCCCTCCACTTT
CASSPPGTRDSPLHF
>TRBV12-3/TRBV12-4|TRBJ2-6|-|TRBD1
TGTGCCAGCACCACCGCCCGATCTACAGGGGTAGGGGCCCACGTCCTGACTTTC
CASTTARSTGVGAHVLTF
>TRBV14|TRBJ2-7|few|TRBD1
TGTGCCAGCAGACGACAGGGGGCCTACGAGCAGTACTTC
CASRRQGAYEQYF
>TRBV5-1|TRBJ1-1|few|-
TGCGCCAGCAGCGTACTGGGGCAGGGTGAGGGTGAAGCTTTCTTT
CASSVLGQGEGEAFF
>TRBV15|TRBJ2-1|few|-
TGTGCCACCAGCAGTGGCGGGGTCAATGAGCAGTTCTTC
CATSSGGVNEQFF